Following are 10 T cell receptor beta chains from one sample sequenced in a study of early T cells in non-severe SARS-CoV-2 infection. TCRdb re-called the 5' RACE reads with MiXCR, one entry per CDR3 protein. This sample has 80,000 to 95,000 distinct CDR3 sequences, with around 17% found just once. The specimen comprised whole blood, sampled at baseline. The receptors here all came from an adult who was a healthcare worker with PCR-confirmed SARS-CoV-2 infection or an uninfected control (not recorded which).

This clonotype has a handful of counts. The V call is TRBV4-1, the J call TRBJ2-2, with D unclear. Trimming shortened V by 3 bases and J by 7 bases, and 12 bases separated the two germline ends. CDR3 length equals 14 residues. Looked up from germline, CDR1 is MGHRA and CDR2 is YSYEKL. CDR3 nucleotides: TGCGCCAGCAGCCAGGATCTAGTAATCGGGGAGCTGTTTTTT. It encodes CASSQDLVIGELFF.

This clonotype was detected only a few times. The CDR3 DNA is TGTGCCTCAGGGGCTAGCTCCTACAATGAGCAGTTCTTC. Encoded protein: CASGASSYNEQFF. The chain combines TRBV19 with TRBJ2-1, with D possibly being TRBD1 (6 bases). Per germline, CDR1 LNHDA and CDR2 SQIVND (reference sequence). Trimming shortened V by 11 bases and J by 0 bases, and 11 bases separated the two germline ends. There are 13 residues in the CDR3.

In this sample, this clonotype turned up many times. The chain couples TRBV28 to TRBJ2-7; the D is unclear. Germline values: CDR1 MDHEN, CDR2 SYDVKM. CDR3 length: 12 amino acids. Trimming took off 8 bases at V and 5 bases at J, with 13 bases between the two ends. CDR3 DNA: TGTGCCAGCTCCCCGACTGGGAACGAGCAGTACTTC. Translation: CASSPTGNEQYF.

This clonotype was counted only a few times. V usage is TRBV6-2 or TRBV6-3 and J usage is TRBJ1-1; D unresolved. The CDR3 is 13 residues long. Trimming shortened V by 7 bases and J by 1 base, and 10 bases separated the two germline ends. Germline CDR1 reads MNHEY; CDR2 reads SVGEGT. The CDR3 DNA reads TGTGCCAGCAACATACAGCCGAACACTGAAGCTTTCTTT. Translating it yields CASNIQPNTEAFF.

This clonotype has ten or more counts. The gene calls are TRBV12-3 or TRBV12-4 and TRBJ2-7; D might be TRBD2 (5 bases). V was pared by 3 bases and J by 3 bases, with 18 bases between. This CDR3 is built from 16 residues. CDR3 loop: CASSFGASKGDYEQYF. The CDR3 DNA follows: TGTGCCAGCAGTTTTGGTGCCTCAAAGGGAGACTACGAGCAGTACTTC.

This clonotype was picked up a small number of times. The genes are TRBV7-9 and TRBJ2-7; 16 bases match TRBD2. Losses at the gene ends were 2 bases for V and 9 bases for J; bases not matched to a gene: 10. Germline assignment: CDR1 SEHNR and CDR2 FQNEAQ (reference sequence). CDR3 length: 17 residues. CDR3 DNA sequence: TGTGCCAGCAGCTTATCCGAGGGACTAGCGGGAGGGCCCGGGCAGTACTTC. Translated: CASSLSEGLAGGPGQYF.

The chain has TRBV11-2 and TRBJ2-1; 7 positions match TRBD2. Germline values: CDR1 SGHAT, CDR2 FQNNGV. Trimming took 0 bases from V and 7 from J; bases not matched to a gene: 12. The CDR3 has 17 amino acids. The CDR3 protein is CASSLDGLAELGNEQFF. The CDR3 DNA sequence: TGTGCCAGCAGCTTAGATGGGCTAGCGGAACTGGGGAATGAGCAGTTCTTC. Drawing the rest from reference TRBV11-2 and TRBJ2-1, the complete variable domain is EAGVAQSPRYKIIEKRQSVAFWCNPISGHATLYWYQQILGQGPKLLIQFQNNGVVDDSQLPKDRFSAERLKGVDSTLKIQPAKLEDSAVYLCASSLDGLAELGNEQFFGPGTRLTVL.

The CDR3, as DNA: TGTGCCAGCAGCTCGAGCGGTGAGCAGTTCTTC. Amino acids: CASSSSGEQFF. The chain combines TRBV11-2 with TRBJ2-1; possibly TRBD2 for D (5 bases). This CDR3 spans 11 amino acids. Germline V gene data show CDR1 as SGHAT and CDR2 as FQNNGV. Trimming removed 4 bases from V and 9 bases from J, with 7 bases in between. Based on the CDR3 plus reference TRBV11-2 and TRBJ2-1, the full variable domain is EAGVAQSPRYKIIEKRQSVAFWCNPISGHATLYWYQQILGQGPKLLIQFQNNGVVDDSQLPKDRFSAERLKGVDSTLKIQPAKLEDSAVYLCASSSSGEQFFGPGTRLTVL.

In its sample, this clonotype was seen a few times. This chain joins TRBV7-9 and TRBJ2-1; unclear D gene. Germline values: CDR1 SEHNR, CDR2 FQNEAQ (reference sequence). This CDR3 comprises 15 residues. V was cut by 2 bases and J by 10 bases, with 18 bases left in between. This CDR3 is CASSLYGIAHGEQFF. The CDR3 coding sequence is TGTGCCAGCAGCTTATACGGCATAGCCCATGGCGAGCAGTTCTTC.

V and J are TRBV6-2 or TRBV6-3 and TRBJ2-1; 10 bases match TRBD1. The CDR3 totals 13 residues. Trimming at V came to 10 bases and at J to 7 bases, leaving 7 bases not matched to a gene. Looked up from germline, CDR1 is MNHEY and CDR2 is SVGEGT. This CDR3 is CATRQGAGNEQFF. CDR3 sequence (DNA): TGTGCCACCCGACAGGGGGCGGGGAATGAGCAGTTCTTC.